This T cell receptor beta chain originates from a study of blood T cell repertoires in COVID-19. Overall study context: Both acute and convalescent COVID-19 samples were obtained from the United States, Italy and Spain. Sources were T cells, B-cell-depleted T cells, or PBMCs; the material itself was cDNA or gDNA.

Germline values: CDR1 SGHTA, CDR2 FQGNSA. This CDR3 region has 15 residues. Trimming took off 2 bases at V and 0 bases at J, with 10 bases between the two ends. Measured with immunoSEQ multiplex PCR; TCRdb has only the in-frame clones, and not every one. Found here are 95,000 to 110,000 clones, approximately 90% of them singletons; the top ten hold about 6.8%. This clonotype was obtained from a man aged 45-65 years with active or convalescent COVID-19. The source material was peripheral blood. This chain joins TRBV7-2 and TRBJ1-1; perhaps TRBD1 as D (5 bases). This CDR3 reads CASSLWTSLNTEAFF. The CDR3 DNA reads TGTGCCAGCAGCTTATGGACATCCTTGAACACTGAAGCTTTCTTT.